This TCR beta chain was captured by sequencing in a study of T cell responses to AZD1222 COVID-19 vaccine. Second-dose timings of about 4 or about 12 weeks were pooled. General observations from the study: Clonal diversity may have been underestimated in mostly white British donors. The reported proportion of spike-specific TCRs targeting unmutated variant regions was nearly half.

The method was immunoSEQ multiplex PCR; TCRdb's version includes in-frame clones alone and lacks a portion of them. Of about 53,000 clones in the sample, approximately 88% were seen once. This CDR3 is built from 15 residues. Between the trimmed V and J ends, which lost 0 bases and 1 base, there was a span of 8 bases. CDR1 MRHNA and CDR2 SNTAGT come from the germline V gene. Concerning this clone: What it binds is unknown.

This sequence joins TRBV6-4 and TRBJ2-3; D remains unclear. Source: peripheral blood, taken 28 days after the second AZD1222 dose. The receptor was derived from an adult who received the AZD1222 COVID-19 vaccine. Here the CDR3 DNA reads TGTGCCAGCAGTGACTCGGGCCACCGCACAGATACGCAGTATTTT. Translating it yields CASSDSGHRTDTQYF.